This T cell receptor beta chain is drawn from a study of blood T cell repertoires in COVID-19. Per germline, CDR1 SGHDN and CDR2 FVKESK. This CDR3 is built from 16 residues. V was clipped by 0 bases and J by 3 bases, with 13 bases between them. Under the authors' procedure: Counts of nucleated cells, estimated from reference gene primer amplification, were obtained. Data came from immunoSEQ multiplex PCR; TCRdb stores just in-frame clones and leaves some out. V and J calls and clone size come straight from that table; D and trimming were deduced from the DNA. The data show 97,000 or so clones, 70% to 90% seen once.

The source material was peripheral blood. The origin of this receptor is a man aged 55-75 years with acute or convalescent COVID-19. This rearrangement joins TRBV14 to TRBJ2-3; tentative D call: TRBD2 (6 bases). CDR3 sequence reads: CASSQEGGTLTDTQYF. CDR3 DNA sequence: TGTGCCAGCAGCCAAGAAGGCGGGACCCTTACAGATACGCAGTATTTT.